The rows below give T cell receptor beta chains drawn from one sample of a study of blood T cell repertoires in COVID-19. Clones were sequenced by immunoSEQ multiplex PCR, and TCRdb holds only the in-frame ones, with some missing. Here the sample spans a few hundred thousand clones, 88% being singletons. The sequenced sample consisted of PBMCs or T cells enriched from blood (not recorded which). The receptors shown here come from a young woman who had been exposed to COVID-19. CDR3s include the opening cysteine and the closing phenylalanine or tryptophan. The D gene is left open where the match is weak. Not all rows give a size; the values are once, few, many and, for expanded clones, a class.

clone size: .; J gene: TRBJ1-3; V gene: TRBV7-8; D gene: TRBD1; CDR3 protein: CASSQGTAGNTIYF; CDR3 DNA: TGTGCCAGCAGCCAAGGGACAGCGGGAAACACCATATATTTT
clone size: .; J gene: TRBJ1-1; V gene: TRBV6-5; D gene: TRBD1; CDR3 protein: CAIGFDRVYTEAFF; CDR3 DNA: TGTGCCATAGGGTTCGACAGGGTCTATACTGAAGCTTTCTTT
clone size: .; J gene: TRBJ2-7; V gene: TRBV6-5; D gene: .; CDR3 protein: CASGIGPRAYEQYF; CDR3 DNA: TGTGCCAGCGGTATTGGCCCCAGGGCGTACGAGCAGTACTTC
clone size: .; J gene: TRBJ2-1; V gene: TRBV27; D gene: .; CDR3 protein: CASSLSLTASEQFF; CDR3 DNA: TGTGCCAGCAGTTTATCCCTGACTGCGAGTGAGCAGTTCTTC
clone size: .; J gene: TRBJ1-2; V gene: TRBV28; D gene: TRBD1; CDR3 protein: CASSGPTGGNSGYTF; CDR3 DNA: TGTGCCAGCAGCGGACCGACAGGGGGCAACAGTGGCTACACCTTC
clone size: few; J gene: TRBJ2-1; V gene: TRBV5-1; D gene: TRBD2; CDR3 protein: CASSLTSGSSYNEQFF; CDR3 DNA: TGCGCCAGCAGCTTGACTAGCGGGAGCTCCTACAATGAGCAGTTCTTC
clone size: .; J gene: TRBJ1-6; V gene: TRBV3-1/TRBV3-2; D gene: .; CDR3 protein: CASRAGTGLSSLHF; CDR3 DNA: TGTGCCAGCAGGGCCGGAACAGGGTTGTCATCCCTCCACTTT
clone size: .; J gene: TRBJ2-7; V gene: TRBV2; D gene: TRBD1; CDR3 protein: CASSESRGPYEQYF; CDR3 DNA: TGTGCCAGCAGTGAATCGAGGGGGCCCTACGAGCAGTACTTC
clone size: .; J gene: TRBJ2-7; V gene: TRBV25-1; D gene: TRBD1; CDR3 protein: CASSRQGSSYEQYF; CDR3 DNA: TGTGCCAGCAGTCGACAGGGGTCCTCCTACGAGCAGTACTTC
clone size: .; J gene: TRBJ2-1; V gene: TRBV5-8; D gene: .; CDR3 protein: CASKRETESYATSYNEQFF; CDR3 DNA: TGTGCCAGCAAACGGGAGACAGAGTCCTACGCCACATCCTACAATGAGCAGTTCTTC
clone size: .; J gene: TRBJ1-1; V gene: TRBV2; D gene: TRBD1; CDR3 protein: CASSTGTGGNTEAFF; CDR3 DNA: TGTGCCAGCAGTACCGGGACAGGGGGGAACACTGAAGCTTTCTTT
clone size: .; J gene: TRBJ2-7; V gene: TRBV4-1; D gene: TRBD1; CDR3 protein: CASSPDRGSYEQYF; CDR3 DNA: TGCGCCAGCAGCCCGGACAGGGGATCCTACGAGCAGTACTTC
clone size: .; J gene: TRBJ1-1; V gene: TRBV4-3; D gene: .; CDR3 protein: CASSQETGITEAFF; CDR3 DNA: TGCGCCAGCAGCCAAGAGACCGGGATTACTGAAGCTTTCTTT
clone size: .; J gene: TRBJ1-6; V gene: TRBV7-9; D gene: TRBD1; CDR3 protein: CASSFMQGDNSPLHF; CDR3 DNA: TGTGCCAGCAGCTTTATGCAGGGGGATAATTCACCCCTCCACTTT